This is a list of T cell receptor beta chains from one sample in a study of blood T cells in healthy people across ages. TCRdb re-derived calls from the 5' RACE reads in MiXCR, one entry per CDR3 protein. In the table there are approximately 600,000 distinct CDR3 sequences, 58% of which are singletons. Sequencing used blood. The source is a man in his fifties or sixties in good health. CDR3s include the opening cysteine and the closing phenylalanine or tryptophan. The order of the fields is V gene, J gene, D gene, clone size, CDR3 DNA, CDR3 protein. The D gene is left open where the match is weak. The size of a clone is reported for some rows only, either as once, few or many, or as a class for expanded clones.

v_gene: TRBV5-1; j_gene: TRBJ2-6; d_gene: -; abundance: few; CDR3nt: TGCGCCAGCAGCTCCGGACTGCCCTCTGGGGCCAACGTCCTGACTTTC; CDR3aa: CASSSGLPSGANVLTF
v_gene: TRBV7-9; j_gene: TRBJ2-6; d_gene: -; abundance: -; CDR3nt: TGTGCCAGCAGCTCGGACAAGGCGAGCTCTGGGGCCAACGTCCTGACTTTC; CDR3aa: CASSSDKASSGANVLTF
v_gene: TRBV3-1; j_gene: TRBJ1-1; d_gene: -; abundance: -; CDR3nt: TGTGCCAGCAGCCCTCGCTTGGGAGCGGAGAACACTGAAGCTTTCTTT; CDR3aa: CASSPRLGAENTEAFF
v_gene: TRBV6-6; j_gene: TRBJ2-5; d_gene: -; abundance: -; CDR3nt: TGTGCCAGCAGTGCTGAGTGGGGGGGCACCAATGAGCAGTACTTC; CDR3aa: CASSAEWGGTNEQYF
v_gene: TRBV4-3; j_gene: TRBJ2-6; d_gene: -; abundance: -; CDR3nt: TGCGCCAGCAGCCAGGGCTGGGACAACGTCCTGACTTTC; CDR3aa: CASSQGWDNVLTF
v_gene: TRBV2; j_gene: TRBJ2-1; d_gene: -; abundance: -; CDR3nt: TGTGCCGCCAACGGGGACTACAATGAGCAGTTCTTC; CDR3aa: CAANGDYNEQFF
v_gene: TRBV5-1; j_gene: TRBJ2-5; d_gene: -; abundance: -; CDR3nt: TGCGCCAGCAGCTTGGATACCCAGGGAGGCCAAGAGACCCAGTACTTC; CDR3aa: CASSLDTQGGQETQYF
v_gene: TRBV27; j_gene: TRBJ2-3; d_gene: -; abundance: -; CDR3nt: TGTGCCAGCAGTGCCAAACTACGGGGCACAGATACGCAGTATTTT; CDR3aa: CASSAKLRGTDTQYF
v_gene: TRBV18; j_gene: TRBJ2-2; d_gene: -; abundance: -; CDR3nt: TGTGCCAGCTCACCCAGCGGGACCGGGGAGCTGTTTTTT; CDR3aa: CASSPSGTGELFF
v_gene: TRBV7-2; j_gene: TRBJ2-5; d_gene: -; abundance: few; CDR3nt: TGTGCCAGCACCCCGACACGACAAGAGACCCAGTACTTC; CDR3aa: CASTPTRQETQYF
v_gene: TRBV29-1; j_gene: TRBJ1-5; d_gene: -; abundance: -; CDR3nt: TGCAGCGTTGCCAGTGGAAATCAGCCCCAGCATTTT; CDR3aa: CSVASGNQPQHF
v_gene: TRBV12-3/TRBV12-4; j_gene: TRBJ2-3; d_gene: TRBD1; abundance: -; CDR3nt: TGTGCCAGCAGTCGGACAGGGGCAACAGATACGCAGTATTTT; CDR3aa: CASSRTGATDTQYF
v_gene: TRBV5-6; j_gene: TRBJ1-2; d_gene: -; abundance: -; CDR3nt: TGTGCCAGCAGCTTCGGCGGGGGCTATGGCTACACCTTC; CDR3aa: CASSFGGGYGYTF
v_gene: TRBV3-1; j_gene: TRBJ1-2; d_gene: -; abundance: few; CDR3nt: TGTGCCAGCAGCCAAGCTGGCAGGGGCCGAATACAAGATGGCTACACCTTC; CDR3aa: CASSQAGRGRIQDGYTF
v_gene: TRBV27; j_gene: TRBJ1-5; d_gene: -; abundance: -; CDR3nt: TGTGCCAGCAGTTTCCCCGATCAGCCCCAGCATTTT; CDR3aa: CASSFPDQPQHF
v_gene: TRBV10-3; j_gene: TRBJ1-4; d_gene: -; abundance: -; CDR3nt: TGTGCCATCAGTGATGTAGGACAGCCAACTAATGAAAAACTGTTTTTT; CDR3aa: CAISDVGQPTNEKLFF
v_gene: TRBV7-9; j_gene: TRBJ2-1; d_gene: -; abundance: -; CDR3nt: TGTGCAGTCAGCCGGGGCTCCTACAATGAGCAGTTCTTC; CDR3aa: CAVSRGSYNEQFF
v_gene: TRBV28; j_gene: TRBJ1-2; d_gene: -; abundance: -; CDR3nt: TGTGCCAGCAGTCCGACCTATGGCTACACCTTC; CDR3aa: CASSPTYGYTF
v_gene: TRBV28; j_gene: TRBJ1-2; d_gene: -; abundance: -; CDR3nt: TGTGCCAGCAATATGCCCCAGGCAGGCTACACCTTC; CDR3aa: CASNMPQAGYTF
v_gene: TRBV20-1; j_gene: TRBJ1-2; d_gene: -; abundance: -; CDR3nt: TGCAGTGCTGAGCAACAACCTAACTATGGCTACACCTTC; CDR3aa: CSAEQQPNYGYTF
v_gene: TRBV29-1; j_gene: TRBJ2-3; d_gene: TRBD2; abundance: -; CDR3nt: TGCAGCGTTGGGCTAGCGGGGGGCCTAGTAGATACGCAGTATTTT; CDR3aa: CSVGLAGGLVDTQYF
v_gene: TRBV7-2; j_gene: TRBJ2-5; d_gene: TRBD2; abundance: few; CDR3nt: TGTGCCAGCGGCTGGCGAGCGGGGGGGAAAGAGACCCAGTACTTC; CDR3aa: CASGWRAGGKETQYF
v_gene: TRBV28; j_gene: TRBJ2-5; d_gene: TRBD2; abundance: many; CDR3nt: TGTGCCAGCAGTCTCTCCGTGGGGACTAGGTTCCAGTACTTC; CDR3aa: CASSLSVGTRFQYF
v_gene: TRBV3-1; j_gene: TRBJ2-3; d_gene: -; abundance: -; CDR3nt: TGTGCCAGCAGCCAAGTGGCCAGCCCAGATACGCAGTATTTT; CDR3aa: CASSQVASPDTQYF
v_gene: TRBV6-6; j_gene: TRBJ2-1; d_gene: TRBD2; abundance: -; CDR3nt: TGTGCCAGCAGTTATCTAGCGGGGGGGCCTGGGGAGCAGTTCTTC; CDR3aa: CASSYLAGGPGEQFF
v_gene: TRBV10-3; j_gene: TRBJ1-2; d_gene: -; abundance: -; CDR3nt: TGTGCCATCAGTGAGTCGTTGGAGGTAGGGACGTCGGGCTATGGCTACACCTTC; CDR3aa: CAISESLEVGTSGYGYTF
v_gene: TRBV2; j_gene: TRBJ2-5; d_gene: -; abundance: few; CDR3nt: TGTGCCAGCAGTCCCGGGCCAAACCAAGAGACCCAGTACTTC; CDR3aa: CASSPGPNQETQYF
v_gene: TRBV5-1; j_gene: TRBJ2-5; d_gene: TRBD2; abundance: -; CDR3nt: TGCGCCAGCAGCTGGTCTGCGGGGGGTCAAGAGACCCAGTACTTC; CDR3aa: CASSWSAGGQETQYF
v_gene: TRBV3-1; j_gene: TRBJ2-7; d_gene: -; abundance: once; CDR3nt: TGTGCCAGTGAGCGGCGAGGGTCCTACGAGCAGTACTTC; CDR3aa: CASERRGSYEQYF
v_gene: TRBV2; j_gene: TRBJ2-6; d_gene: -; abundance: -; CDR3nt: TGTGCCAGCAAAATCCTCTCTGGGGCCAACGTCCTGACTTTC; CDR3aa: CASKILSGANVLTF
v_gene: TRBV4-1; j_gene: TRBJ2-5; d_gene: TRBD2; abundance: few; CDR3nt: TGCGCCAGCAGCCAAGACGGGGGGACTAGCGAGTACTTC; CDR3aa: CASSQDGGTSEYF
v_gene: TRBV5-1; j_gene: TRBJ2-5; d_gene: -; abundance: -; CDR3nt: TGCGCCAGCAGCCCCGGGACCACCAAAGAGACCCAGTACTTC; CDR3aa: CASSPGTTKETQYF
v_gene: TRBV15; j_gene: TRBJ2-1; d_gene: TRBD1; abundance: few; CDR3nt: TGTGCCACCAGCAGAGATTTAAGGACAGGGGAGGACGTAATCGATGAGCAGTTCTTC; CDR3aa: CATSRDLRTGEDVIDEQFF
v_gene: TRBV5-1; j_gene: TRBJ1-1; d_gene: TRBD1; abundance: -; CDR3nt: TGCGCCAGCAGCTTGGGGGACAGGGGGGCCACTGAAGCTTTCTTT; CDR3aa: CASSLGDRGATEAFF
v_gene: TRBV5-1; j_gene: TRBJ2-3; d_gene: TRBD2; abundance: -; CDR3nt: TGCGCCAGCAGCCGCGGACTAGCGGGAACAGATACGCAGTATTTT; CDR3aa: CASSRGLAGTDTQYF
v_gene: TRBV29-1; j_gene: TRBJ1-1; d_gene: -; abundance: -; CDR3nt: TGCAGCGTTGGTCTCTTGTCAGTCCGAGGGACTGAAGCTTTCTTT; CDR3aa: CSVGLLSVRGTEAFF
v_gene: TRBV10-3; j_gene: TRBJ2-2; d_gene: TRBD2; abundance: -; CDR3nt: TGTGCCATCAGTGATTCTAGCGGGGGGGGCACCGGGGAGCTGTTTTTT; CDR3aa: CAISDSSGGGTGELFF
v_gene: TRBV2; j_gene: TRBJ2-1; d_gene: TRBD1; abundance: -; CDR3nt: TGTGCCAGCGGACCGGGACAGGGCGACAATGAGCAGTTCTTC; CDR3aa: CASGPGQGDNEQFF
v_gene: TRBV2; j_gene: TRBJ2-5; d_gene: TRBD2; abundance: -; CDR3nt: TGTGCCAGCAGTGGGGGACTAGCCGTTGAGACCCAGTACTTC; CDR3aa: CASSGGLAVETQYF
v_gene: TRBV2; j_gene: TRBJ2-1; d_gene: TRBD2; abundance: -; CDR3nt: TGTGCCAGCAGTGAAGCGGGACTAGCGGGACACAATGAGCAGTTCTTC; CDR3aa: CASSEAGLAGHNEQFF
v_gene: TRBV5-6; j_gene: TRBJ2-1; d_gene: -; abundance: -; CDR3nt: TGTGCCAGCAGCTTGAGACTGCACTCCTACAATGAGCAGTTCTTC; CDR3aa: CASSLRLHSYNEQFF
v_gene: TRBV20-1; j_gene: TRBJ2-4; d_gene: TRBD1; abundance: -; CDR3nt: TGCAGTGCCGGAGAAAGGACAGGGGGAAACATTCAGTACTTC; CDR3aa: CSAGERTGGNIQYF
v_gene: TRBV13; j_gene: TRBJ1-6; d_gene: -; abundance: -; CDR3nt: TGTGCCAGCAGCCACGACACCCGGTCGGGTTCACCCCTCCACTTT; CDR3aa: CASSHDTRSGSPLHF
v_gene: TRBV7-2; j_gene: TRBJ2-7; d_gene: -; abundance: -; CDR3nt: TGTGCCAGCAGCTCCCCCGGACAGTATTCCTACGAGCAGTACTTC; CDR3aa: CASSSPGQYSYEQYF
v_gene: TRBV4-1; j_gene: TRBJ2-3; d_gene: -; abundance: -; CDR3nt: TGCGCCAGCAGCCAAACGAGACAAGGCGGGGATACGCAGTATTTT; CDR3aa: CASSQTRQGGDTQYF
v_gene: TRBV12-3/TRBV12-4; j_gene: TRBJ1-4; d_gene: TRBD1; abundance: -; CDR3nt: TGTGCCAGCAGCCCTCCCAGGAGGGGGCCAACTAATGAAAAACTGTTTTTT; CDR3aa: CASSPPRRGPTNEKLFF
v_gene: TRBV27; j_gene: TRBJ2-5; d_gene: -; abundance: -; CDR3nt: TGTGCCAGCAGCTCCTGGGGGGACAGAGGAAAGGAGACCCAGTACTTC; CDR3aa: CASSSWGDRGKETQYF
v_gene: TRBV6-2/TRBV6-3; j_gene: TRBJ2-1; d_gene: -; abundance: -; CDR3nt: TGTGCCAGCAGGTGGTCTGGGAGCTCCTACAATGAGCAGTTCTTC; CDR3aa: CASRWSGSSYNEQFF
v_gene: TRBV11-2; j_gene: TRBJ2-7; d_gene: -; abundance: once; CDR3nt: TGTGCCAGCAGCGTATACGGGTCCTACGAGCAGTACTTC; CDR3aa: CASSVYGSYEQYF
v_gene: TRBV7-2; j_gene: TRBJ2-6; d_gene: -; abundance: -; CDR3nt: TGTGCCAGCAGTCGTCCCCACTCTGGGGCCAACGTCCTGACTTTC; CDR3aa: CASSRPHSGANVLTF
v_gene: TRBV20-1; j_gene: TRBJ2-1; d_gene: -; abundance: -; CDR3nt: TGCAGTGCTAGCATCGGCGGCAGGGGCTCCTACAATGAGCAGTTCTTC; CDR3aa: CSASIGGRGSYNEQFF
v_gene: TRBV7-2; j_gene: TRBJ1-5; d_gene: -; abundance: few; CDR3nt: TGTGCCAGCAGCCCGCGACAGGCGCATCAGCCCCAGCATTTT; CDR3aa: CASSPRQAHQPQHF
v_gene: TRBV20-1; j_gene: TRBJ2-1; d_gene: TRBD2; abundance: -; CDR3nt: TGCAGTGCTCGGCGACAGCGGGGTCCCAATGAGCAGTTCTTC; CDR3aa: CSARRQRGPNEQFF
v_gene: TRBV7-9; j_gene: TRBJ2-4; d_gene: TRBD1; abundance: -; CDR3nt: TGTGCCAGCAGGGGACAGGGTAGGAACATTCAGTACTTC; CDR3aa: CASRGQGRNIQYF
v_gene: TRBV9; j_gene: TRBJ1-2; d_gene: -; abundance: -; CDR3nt: TGTGCCAGCAGCTTAAGGGTCGTGGGCGGCTACACCTTC; CDR3aa: CASSLRVVGGYTF
v_gene: TRBV7-2; j_gene: TRBJ2-4; d_gene: -; abundance: few; CDR3nt: TGTGCCAGCAGCTACGGGACATTAAACATTCAGTACTTC; CDR3aa: CASSYGTLNIQYF
v_gene: TRBV24-1; j_gene: TRBJ2-5; d_gene: -; abundance: few; CDR3nt: TGTGCCACCGGTGACGGGGGCCAAGAGACCCAGTACTTC; CDR3aa: CATGDGGQETQYF
v_gene: TRBV7-9; j_gene: TRBJ2-6; d_gene: -; abundance: -; CDR3nt: TGTGCCAGCGCAGGGACCGGGGCCAACGTCCTGACTTTC; CDR3aa: CASAGTGANVLTF
v_gene: TRBV7-6; j_gene: TRBJ2-1; d_gene: -; abundance: -; CDR3nt: TGTGCCAGCAGCGAACTTGCAAATGAGCAGTTCTTC; CDR3aa: CASSELANEQFF